This TCR beta chain stems from a study of blood T cells in healthy people across ages. On this clonotype: Antigen: not known. A much larger clone differs from this one at a single base, so this may be a read error.

General observations from the study: The recorded TCR beta diversity per million T cells decreased in a roughly linear manner with age. Compared with aged donors, long-lived donors showed fewer expanded clones, suggesting selection.

A second PCR, run for about 6 to 11 cycles, used a sample-barcoded 5' primer plus a J-beta primer mix. Using its own MiXCR run on the 5' RACE reads, TCRdb lists one record per CDR3 protein. In the table there are around 1,500,000 distinct CDR3 sequences, roughly 40% of which are singletons. The sample comprised blood. The sequence was collected from a woman between 18 and 29 years old in good health.

This chain's CDR3 is CAGSPGSRTDTQYF. CDR3 nucleotides: TGTGCCGGCAGTCCAGGGTCCCGCACAGATACGCAGTATTTT. V usage is TRBV12-3 or TRBV12-4 and J usage is TRBJ2-3, with D perhaps matching TRBD1 (5 bases). The CDR3 sequence is 14 residues long.